The 26 T cell receptor beta chains listed next were all sequenced from one sample in a study of Ad26.COV2.S vaccination and SARS-CoV-2 variants. Sequenced by immunoSEQ multiplex PCR; TCRdb stores in-frame clones only, minus some. The table includes about 350,000 clones, around 90% detected once. The sample in question was peripheral blood, obtained after recovery from COVID-19. All receptors come from a human donor who had recovered from COVID-19.

The CDR3 DNA sequence: TGTGCCACCCGGGGTGGCACTTTCTACGAGCAGTACTTC. This encodes CATRGGTFYEQYF. The chain combines TRBV19 with TRBJ2-7; weak D call: TRBD2 (5 bases). This CDR3 is built from 13 residues. V lost 10 bases and J 3 bases, leaving 16 bases between the germline ends. CDR1 and CDR2 (germline): LNHDA, SQIVND (reference sequence). The variable domain in full, completed from reference TRBV19 and TRBJ2-7, reads DGGITQSPKYLFRKEGQNVTLSCEQNLNHDAMYWYRQDPGQGLRLIYYSQIVNDFQKGDIAEGYSVSREKKESFPLTVTSAQKNPTAFYLCATRGGTFYEQYFGPGTRLTVT.

The V call is TRBV4-3, the J call TRBJ1-1, with D possibly being TRBD1 (5 bases). The CDR3 extends over 15 amino acids. The germline CDR1 and CDR2 sequences are LGHNA and YSLEER. The V and J ends lost 0 bases and 1 base respectively, with 9 bases between them. The CDR3 protein is CASSQDGGRNTEAFF. For the CDR3, the DNA is TGCGCCAGCAGCCAAGACGGGGGACGGAACACTGAAGCTTTCTTT.

The chain uses TRBV5-1 and TRBJ1-2; 9 bases align to TRBD1. CDR3 length: 16 amino acids. J gave up 4 bases and V 4 bases, and 11 bases lay outside the gene matches. The germline gives CDR1 SGHRS, CDR2 YFSETQ. Here the CDR3 DNA reads TGCGCCAGCAGCACCGGACCGGGACAGGGATCCTATGGCTACACCTTC. Translation: CASSTGPGQGSYGYTF.

J is TRBJ1-3 and V is TRBV6-5, with 8 bases lining up with TRBD1. In germline, CDR1 is MNHEY, CDR2 SVGAGI. The CDR3 is made up of 13 amino acids. V lost 6 bases and J lost 4; bases outside the gene matches: 2. CDR3 DNA: TGTGCCAGCAGATGGACAGGGGGAAACACCATATATTTT. Residues: CASRWTGGNTIYF.

The DNA for the CDR3 is TGTGCCAGCAGCTTATTCCAGGGTTATCAGCCCCAGCATTTT. Translation: CASSLFQGYQPQHF. The chain is built from TRBV7-2 and TRBJ1-5, with a tentative D call TRBD1 (5 bases). Germline values: CDR1 SGHTA, CDR2 FQGNSA. Trimming cost V 2 bases and J 5 bases, with 10 bases left between them. This CDR3 is built from 14 residues.

The chain has TRBV5-4 and TRBJ2-5; possible D gene TRBD2, 6 bases. The V end lost 4 bases, the J end lost 4 bases, and 14 bases lay between the germline ends. The CDR3 runs 14 residues. Germline values: CDR1 SGHNT, CDR2 YYREEE (reference sequence). Here the CDR3 DNA reads TGTGCCAGCAGCCGGCGGGGTCTCACAGAGACCCAGTACTTC. Translating it yields CASSRRGLTETQYF.

The rearrangement links TRBV5-4 to TRBJ2-7, with a weak D call TRBD1 (5 bases). The CDR3 consists of 15 residues. Deletions cut 0 bases from V and 4 bases from J, with 14 bases between. CDR1 and CDR2 (germline): SGHNT, YYREEE (reference sequence). The CDR3 DNA follows: TGTGCCAGCAGCTTGGGTTTTGGGGCCGCATACGAGCAGTACTTC. This translates into CASSLGFGAAYEQYF. Full variable domain (missing parts from reference TRBV5-4 and TRBJ2-7): ETGVTQSPTHLIKTRGQQVTLRCSSQSGHNTVSWYQQALGQGPQFIFQYYREEENGRGNFPPRFSGLQFPNYSSELNVNALELDDSALYLCASSLGFGAAYEQYFGPGTRLTVT.

The chain is built from TRBV4-1 and TRBJ2-3; D tentatively fits TRBD1 or TRBD2 (6 bases each). Deletions cut 1 base from V and 4 bases from J, with 12 bases between. This CDR3 is 15 amino acids long. Germline lookup yields CDR1 MGHRA and CDR2 YSYEKL. CDR3 sequence: CASSQVEGGADTQYF. DNA of the CDR3: TGCGCCAGCAGCCAAGTAGAGGGGGGCGCAGATACGCAGTATTTT.

In its sample, this clone was seen once. The gene calls are TRBV9 and TRBJ2-5, with a possible D match to TRBD2 (5 bases). Trimming shortened V by 3 bases and J by 2 bases, and 8 bases separated the two germline ends. The CDR3 is made up of 13 amino acids. Germline CDR1 and CDR2: SGDLS and YYNGEE. DNA for the CDR3: TGTGCCAGCAGCGAGCGGCTTCAAGAGACCCAGTACTTC. It translates to CASSERLQETQYF.

The CDR3 loop reads CASSEEGVGAKNIQYF. The CDR3 DNA follows: TGTGCCAGCAGTGAAGAGGGGGTGGGAGCCAAAAACATTCAGTACTTC. The chain is built from TRBV6-1 and TRBJ2-4, with D tentatively TRBD1 (6 bases). V lost 1 base, J lost 0 bases, and 10 bases lay in between. The germline V gene has CDR1 MNHNS and CDR2 SASEGT. The CDR3 has 16 amino acids.

The J gene is TRBJ2-7, the V gene TRBV11-1; a possible D gene is TRBD2 (6 bases). Germline V gene data show CDR1 as SGHAT and CDR2 as FQDESV (reference sequence). Trimming pared 6 bases from V and 0 bases from J, leaving 15 bases between. The CDR3 is 15 amino acids. The CDR3 here is CASRPRGLSSYEQYF. The CDR3 DNA sequence: TGTGCCAGCAGACCAAGGGGACTGAGCTCCTACGAGCAGTACTTC.

The gene calls are TRBV10-2 and TRBJ2-1, with TRBD1 identical over 8 bases. This CDR3 has 13 residues. Looked up from germline, CDR1 is WSHSY and CDR2 is SAAADI. V dropped 7 bases and J dropped 8; count of bases not matched to a gene: 7. The CDR3 sequence is CASMVAGGHEQFF. The DNA of the CDR3 is TGCGCCAGCATGGTGGCAGGGGGCCATGAGCAGTTCTTC.

The rearrangement uses TRBV9 and TRBJ1-3; D is ambiguous. Germline assignment: CDR1 SGDLS and CDR2 YYNGEE. The CDR3 runs 14 residues. Deletions cut 4 bases from V and 4 bases from J, with 12 bases between. The CDR3 sequence: CASSQQGGGNTIYF. The CDR3 bases are TGTGCCAGCAGCCAACAAGGCGGGGGAAACACCATATATTTT.

This chain joins TRBV27 and TRBJ2-2, with 10 positions matching TRBD2. The CDR3 contains 16 residues. Trimming cost V 3 bases and J 5 bases; bases outside gene matches: 6. Germline V gives CDR1 MNHEY, CDR2 SMNVEV (reference sequence). CDR3 sequence reads: CASSLLAGGPTGELFF. CDR3 in DNA: TGTGCCAGCAGTTTGTTAGCGGGGGGACCGACCGGGGAGCTGTTTTTT.

V and J are TRBV7-2 and TRBJ2-1; possibly TRBD2 for D (6 bases). Trimming cost V 0 bases and J 6 bases, with 12 bases left between them. Germline values: CDR1 SGHTA, CDR2 FQGNSA. The CDR3 totals 15 residues. CDR3 sequence reads: CASSLAAGTLNEQFF. CDR3 nucleotide sequence: TGTGCCAGCAGCTTAGCGGCCGGGACTCTCAATGAGCAGTTCTTC.

The chain couples TRBV7-3 to TRBJ1-2; 11 bases fit TRBD1. CDR1 and CDR2 from the germline V gene are SGHTA and FQGTGA. V shed 5 bases, J shed 5 bases, and the junction held 7 bases outside the gene matches. The CDR3 covers 15 residues. In DNA, the CDR3 is TGTGCCAGCAGCCCTAAGGGACAGGGGGGTTATGGCTACACCTTC. It codes for CASSPKGQGGYGYTF.

This clone was counted a single time. The chain employs TRBV15 and TRBJ2-1; no reliable D call. V gave up 0 bases and J gave up 4 bases, with 7 bases separating them. CDR1 and CDR2 (germline): LNHNV, YYDKDF (reference sequence). CDR3 length equals 14 residues. The CDR3 DNA follows: TGTGCCACCAGCAGAGATTCGATATACAATGAGCAGTTCTTC. Encoded protein: CATSRDSIYNEQFF.

The V and J genes are TRBV9 and TRBJ2-5; 9 bases align to TRBD1. This CDR3 spans 16 amino acids. CDR1 SGDLS and CDR2 YYNGEE come from the germline V gene. J gave up 1 base and V 0 bases, and 4 bases lay outside the gene matches. The CDR3 loop is CASSVEDRGTQETQYF. Here the CDR3 DNA reads TGTGCCAGCAGCGTAGAGGACAGGGGAACCCAAGAGACCCAGTACTTC.

The V gene is TRBV25-1, the J gene TRBJ1-1, with TRBD1 matching over 7 bases. Trimming at V came to 9 bases and at J to 10 bases, leaving 14 bases not matched to a gene. The V gene's germline CDR1 is MGHDK and CDR2 SYGVNS. The CDR3 contains 13 residues. CDR3: CASKTPGGLGAFF. Written as DNA, the CDR3 is TGTGCCAGTAAAACCCCAGGGGGTCTCGGAGCTTTCTTT.

The gene calls are TRBV5-4 and TRBJ1-5; 9 bases match TRBD1. The CDR3 has 14 residues. Germline V gives CDR1 SGHNT, CDR2 YYREEE (reference sequence). V was clipped by 4 bases and J by 6 bases; unmatched bases: 5. CDR3: CASSQQGAGQPQHF. DNA for the CDR3: TGTGCCAGCAGCCAACAGGGGGCGGGTCAGCCCCAGCATTTT.

V gene TRBV4-1 combines with J gene TRBJ2-7; 9 bases agree with TRBD1. Trimming at V came to 4 bases and at J to 5 bases, leaving 12 bases not matched to a gene. Germline V gives CDR1 MGHRA, CDR2 YSYEKL. The CDR3 runs to 16 residues. This CDR3 reads CASSLFGQGNGNEQYF. DNA of the CDR3: TGCGCCAGCAGCCTCTTTGGACAGGGGAATGGGAACGAGCAGTACTTC.

V and J are TRBV13 and TRBJ2-7; D remains unclear. Germline V gives CDR1 PRHDT, CDR2 FYEKMQ (reference sequence). CDR3 length: 12 amino acids. V was trimmed by 0 bases and J by 4 bases, leaving 4 bases between them. The CDR3 nucleotides read TGTGCCAGCAGCTTAGGCCTTTACGAGCAGTACTTC. Translation: CASSLGLYEQYF.

This chain uses TRBV6-5 with TRBJ2-2; D gene ambiguous. Trimming removed 4 bases at V and 4 bases at J, with 10 bases between. This CDR3 is built from 14 residues. The germline V gene has CDR1 MNHEY and CDR2 SVGAGI. DNA for the CDR3: TGTGCCAGCAGTTTCGGTTCGGCCACCGGGGAGCTGTTTTTT. It codes for CASSFGSATGELFF.

The V gene is TRBV3-1 (or the pseudogene TRBV3-2), the J gene TRBJ1-2; maybe TRBD1 (6 bases). Trimming took off 3 bases at V and 0 bases at J, with 14 bases between the two ends. Per germline, CDR1 LGHDT and CDR2 YNNKEL (reference sequence). The CDR3 contains 16 residues. The DNA of the CDR3 is TGTGCCAGCAGCCATAGAATGACAGGACCTAACTATGGCTACACCTTC. It yields the protein CASSHRMTGPNYGYTF.

The chain couples TRBV11-2 to TRBJ2-7, with TRBD1 matching 8 bases. V lost 1 base to trimming and J lost 4 bases; unmatched junction nucleotides: 3. The germline CDR1 and CDR2 sequences are SGHAT and FQNNGV. There are 14 residues in the CDR3. CDR3 loop: CASSLVGQGYEQYF. The CDR3 nucleotides read TGTGCCAGCAGCTTAGTAGGACAGGGTTACGAGCAGTACTTC.

This clone was detected once. The CDR3 DNA reads as TGTGCCAGCAGCTTACAGGTTAATTTCGGCGAGCAGTACTTC. Its translation is CASSLQVNFGEQYF. The chain links TRBV11-2 to TRBJ2-7; D is unclear. Germline CDR1 reads SGHAT; CDR2 reads FQNNGV. The CDR3 consists of 14 residues. The V end was cut by 2 bases, the J end by 6 bases, with 14 bases between.